This TCR beta chain was observed in a study of blood T cell repertoires in COVID-19. Study information: PBMCs, B-cell-depleted T cells, or T cells were the source of the cDNA or gDNA that made up the material.

Individuals drawn from 24 US areas were about 18 to 100 years old. The V and J ends lost 4 bases and 4 bases respectively, with 13 bases between them. The CDR3 covers 14 residues. The germline gives CDR1 MDHEN, CDR2 SYDVKM. This table comes from immunoSEQ multiplex PCR, and its TCRdb copy is limited to in-frame clones, with some not included. The sample holds roughly 250,000 clones; approximately 85% are singletons and the top ten take approximately 2%. V gene TRBV28 combines with J gene TRBJ1-2; TRBD1 is a possible D gene (5 bases). The origin of this receptor is a woman aged 45 to 65 who had recovered from COVID-19. Sequencing used PBMCs or T cells enriched from blood (not recorded which). The CDR3 nucleotides read TGTGCCAGCAGTTCCCCGACAGTTTTCTATGGCTACACCTTC. Amino acid sequence: CASSSPTVFYGYTF.